Each of the 20 T cell receptor beta chains below was sequenced from the same sample in a study of early T cells in non-severe SARS-CoV-2 infection (TCRdb year 2021). Libraries were made using 5' RACE. Sequencing was carried out with a NextSeq 500. The raw public data were reprocessed by TCRdb itself: fastp quality trimming at Q25, MiXCR clonotype calling, in-frame beta chains only. Identical CDR3 protein sequences are pooled into one entry, listed with their most common genes and DNA. This sample lists around 100,000 distinct CDR3 sequences; around 12% were detected once. The biggest ten clones account for 6.2% of the sample. Specimen: whole blood. The origin of the receptors is an adult who was a healthcare worker with PCR-confirmed SARS-CoV-2 infection or an uninfected control (not recorded which).

This clonotype was recorded many times. The chain employs TRBV10-3 and TRBJ2-1; no clear D. Germline V gene lookup returns CDR1 ENHRY and CDR2 SYGVKD. The V and J ends lost 0 bases and 0 bases respectively, with 9 bases between them. The CDR3 has 16 residues. This CDR3 is CAISESDGYSYNEQFF. The DNA for the CDR3 is TGTGCCATCAGTGAGTCGGACGGATACTCCTACAATGAGCAGTTCTTC.

The table lists this clonotype with many counts. The rearrangement uses TRBV19 and TRBJ2-2; D may be TRBD1 (5 bases). The V and J ends lost 3 bases and 4 bases respectively, with 9 bases between them. CDR1 is LNHDA, CDR2 SQIVND, per germline (reference sequence). The length of the CDR3 is 14 residues. The CDR3, as DNA: TGTGCCAGTAGTATTTCAGGGCGCACCGGGGAGCTGTTTTTT. This codes for CASSISGRTGELFF. Supplemented by reference TRBV19 and TRBJ2-2, the full variable domain reads DGGITQSPKYLFRKEGQNVTLSCEQNLNHDAMYWYRQDPGQGLRLIYYSQIVNDFQKGDIAEGYSVSREKKESFPLTVTSAQKNPTAFYLCASSISGRTGELFFGEGSRLTVL.

This clonotype has only a few counts. The chain recombines TRBV7-2 with TRBJ2-7, with D unclear. The CDR3 has 13 residues. The V and J ends lost 5 bases and 4 bases respectively, with 12 bases between them. The germline CDR1 and CDR2 sequences are SGHTA and FQGNSA. For the CDR3, the DNA is TGTGCCAGCAGCCGCCGGACGGAGTACGAGCAGTACTTC. Its translation is CASSRRTEYEQYF. The full variable domain, in which reference TRBV7-2 and TRBJ2-7 provide the parts outside the CDR3, is GAGVSQSPSNKVTEKGKDVELRCDPISGHTALYWYRQSLGQGLEFLIYFQGNSAPDKSGLPSDRFSAERTGGSVSTLTIQRTQQEDSAVYLCASSRRTEYEQYFGPGTRLTVT.

The chain recombines TRBV5-1 with TRBJ2-7; D is perhaps TRBD1 (6 bases). The V end lost 4 bases, the J end lost 0 bases, and 14 bases lay between the germline ends. There are 15 residues in the CDR3. Germline V gives CDR1 SGHRS, CDR2 YFSETQ. The chain's CDR3 is CASSPYLDSSYEQYF. The DNA for the CDR3 is TGCGCCAGCAGCCCGTACCTGGACAGCTCCTACGAGCAGTACTTC. Full variable domain (outside the CDR3, taken from reference TRBV5-1 and TRBJ2-7): KAGVTQTPRYLIKTRGQQVTLSCSPISGHRSVSWYQQTPGQGLQFLFEYFSETQRNKGNFPGRFSGRQFSNSRSEMNVSTLELGDSALYLCASSPYLDSSYEQYFGPGTRLTVT.

There are many counts of this clonotype. The CDR3 sequence is CATKGGTNEKLFF. The CDR3, as DNA: TGTGCCACCAAGGGGGGAACTAATGAAAAACTGTTTTTT. The chain uses TRBV28 and TRBJ1-4; D is perhaps TRBD1 (6 bases). This CDR3 is built from 13 residues. CDR1 is MDHEN, CDR2 SYDVKM, per germline. V lost 10 bases and J lost 1, with 10 bases in between.

This clonotype was observed at least ten times. The gene calls are TRBV19 and TRBJ2-5; the match to TRBD1 covers 7 bases. The CDR3 covers 16 residues. CDR1 LNHDA and CDR2 SQIVND come from the germline V gene (reference sequence). The ends lost 4 bases at V and 5 bases at J; junction bases unmatched: 13. This CDR3 is CASSTPYHRGQETQYF. DNA for the CDR3: TGTGCCAGTAGTACCCCCTACCACAGGGGCCAGGAGACCCAGTACTTC. The whole variable domain, filled in from reference TRBV19 and TRBJ2-5, reads DGGITQSPKYLFRKEGQNVTLSCEQNLNHDAMYWYRQDPGQGLRLIYYSQIVNDFQKGDIAEGYSVSREKKESFPLTVTSAQKNPTAFYLCASSTPYHRGQETQYFGPGTRLLVL.

This clonotype occurred many times. The chain recombines TRBV20-1 with TRBJ2-5, with 8 bases aligning to TRBD2. The trim removed 6 bases at V and 5 bases at J, leaving 14 bases unmatched. Germline CDR1 DFQATT, CDR2 SNEGSKA (reference sequence). The CDR3 consists of 15 residues. CDR3 DNA: TGCAGTGCCACGAGGGGACTAGTTTATTTGGAGACCCAGTACTTC. Protein sequence: CSATRGLVYLETQYF.

This clonotype was observed a few times. V and J are TRBV3-2 and TRBJ2-1. TRBV3-2 is tagged as a pseudogene. The CDR3 loop spans 12 amino acids. DNA for the CDR3: TGTGCCAGCAGCCAAGATGGCAATGAGCAGTTCTTC. Translated: CASSQDGNEQFF.

This clonotype was seen repeatedly, ten times or more. The chain couples TRBV18 to TRBJ1-1; D is uncertain. Germline CDR1 KGHSH, CDR2 LQKENI. V was cut by 5 bases and J by 1 base, with 8 bases left in between. The CDR3 contains 13 residues. CDR3 nucleotide sequence: TGTGCCAGCTCAGACCAGGCGAACACTGAAGCTTTCTTT. Residues: CASSDQANTEAFF.

The rearrangement links TRBV3-1 to TRBJ2-2; D remains unclear. V was shortened by 4 bases and J by 6 bases, with 9 bases between the two germline ends. This CDR3 contains 13 residues. The germline gives CDR1 LGHDT, CDR2 YNNKEL (reference sequence). The CDR3 nucleotides read TGTGCCAGCAGCCCCTTCGGTGCCGGGGAGCTGTTTTTT. Translating it yields CASSPFGAGELFF.

As concerns this clonotype: A much larger clone sits a single nucleotide away, making a read error possible. V and J are TRBV28 and TRBJ2-4; 8 nucleotides line up with TRBD1. CDR3 length: 14 amino acids. Per the germline V gene, CDR1 is MDHEN and CDR2 is SYDVKM. In DNA, the CDR3 is TGTGCCTGCCAGGGGGCTTTGGTCAAAAACATTCATTACTTC. It specifies CACQGALVKNIHYF.

This clonotype was counted many times. The chain links TRBV18 to TRBJ2-1; 7 nucleotides agree with TRBD2. V lost 5 bases, J lost 10 bases, and 11 bases stayed unmatched. In germline, CDR1 is KGHSH, CDR2 LQKENI. The CDR3 extends over 14 amino acids. Written as DNA, the CDR3 is TGTGCCAGCTCATCCGGGACTACCCCCCAGGAGCAGTTCTTC. Translating gives CASSSGTTPQEQFF.

This clonotype was counted a few times. The genes are TRBV3-1 and TRBJ2-1; D might be TRBD1 or TRBD2, each matching 5 bases. V was shortened by 0 bases and J by 14 bases, with 14 bases between the two germline ends. Germline assignment: CDR1 LGHDT and CDR2 YNNKEL (reference sequence). This CDR3 has 13 residues. The CDR3 DNA is TGTGCCAGCAGCCAAGATCCCCAGCGAGGGGAGTTCTTC. Its protein product is CASSQDPQRGEFF.

This clonotype was recorded a few times. The chain has TRBV2 and TRBJ2-7, with D possibly TRBD1 on 6 matching bases. V was pared by 3 bases and J by 5 bases, with 11 bases between. Per the germline V gene, CDR1 is SNHLY and CDR2 is FYNNEI. There are 13 residues in the CDR3. The CDR3 DNA reads as TGTGCCAGCAGTGACCCAAACAGGGACGAGCAGTACTTC. It codes for CASSDPNRDEQYF.

This clonotype was detected many times. The V gene is TRBV6-6, the J gene TRBJ1-3; D might be TRBD1 (5 bases). CDR1 and CDR2 from the germline V gene are MNHNY and SVGAGI (reference sequence). CDR3 length: 15 amino acids. The ends were cut back, 0 bases at V and 4 bases at J, with 10 bases in the middle. CDR3 sequence (DNA): TGTGCCAGCAGTTACTCCCGGGACCGAGGAAACACCATATATTTT. Its protein is CASSYSRDRGNTIYF.

The rearrangement joins TRBV20-1 to TRBJ1-6; weak D call: TRBD1 (5 bases). This CDR3 is built from 15 residues. Between the trimmed V and J ends, which lost 0 bases and 0 bases, there was a span of 6 bases. The germline CDR1 and CDR2 sequences are DFQATT and SNEGSKA (reference sequence). The CDR3 protein is CSARDGGSYNSPLHF. In DNA form, the CDR3 reads TGCAGTGCTAGAGATGGGGGCTCCTATAATTCACCCCTCCACTTT.

This clonotype was seen ten or more times. This CDR3 is CASSLKGVRQPQHF. The CDR3 bases are TGTGCCAGCAGTTTAAAGGGTGTGAGGCAGCCCCAGCATTTT. The chain joins TRBV12-3 or TRBV12-4 to TRBJ1-5; no reliable D call. The CDR3 contains 14 residues. Trimming removed 2 bases at V and 7 bases at J, with 12 bases between.

The CDR3 DNA reads TGTGCCAGCAGAGTTGGGACAGGGCACTCAGATAATTCACCCCTCCACTTT. It encodes CASRVGTGHSDNSPLHF. The V call is TRBV6-1, the J call TRBJ1-6; 9 bases agree with TRBD1. V shed 6 bases and J 5 bases; nucleotides not matched to a gene: 11. Germline V gene lookup returns CDR1 MNHNS and CDR2 SASEGT. CDR3 length: 17 amino acids.

The chain combines TRBV5-6 with TRBJ2-7, with TRBD2 matching 10 bases. Trimming cost V 4 bases and J 2 bases; bases outside gene matches: 6. Germline CDR1 SGHDT, CDR2 YYEEEE. The CDR3 loop spans 15 amino acids. Here the CDR3 DNA reads TGTGCCAGCAGCCGTATGGGACTAGCGACCTACGAGCAGTACTTC. This encodes CASSRMGLATYEQYF.

This clonotype occurred many times. CDR3 coding DNA: TGTGCCAGCAGCTTATGGGGGACAGCCCACTATGGCTACACCTTC. Protein product: CASSLWGTAHYGYTF. The genes are TRBV11-2 and TRBJ1-2, with TRBD1 matching 7 bases. CDR1 SGHAT and CDR2 FQNNGV come from the germline V gene. The CDR3 totals 15 residues. V lost 2 bases and J lost 3; bases outside the gene matches: 6.